This TCR beta chain was recovered during a study of T cell repertoires in cytomegalovirus infection. Looking at the study overall: Well-studied HLA-B-restricted epitopes and recently identified HLA-C-restricted epitopes of CMV were both used in the study. Indications came from public TCR beta signatures; they pointed to CMV infection and to a matching HLA type.

Via MiXCR, TCRdb re-called the reads, giving one row per CDR3 protein. The table has approximately 1,000,000 distinct CDR3 sequences, about a third seen once. V was pared by 0 bases and J by 5 bases, with 11 bases between. Germline V CDR1 and CDR2: LNHNV, YYDKDF (reference sequence). The CDR3 covers 15 residues. As to this clonotype: Antigen unknown.

The material sequenced was cultured CD8+ T cells from PBMCs, taken from culture after CMV antigen stimulation. The chain joins TRBV15 to TRBJ1-5; D call uncertain. This TCR derives from a human donor in good health (CMV status not recorded). Some clones in this sample may be carry-over from other donors' samples. Written as DNA, the CDR3 is TGTGCCACCAGCAGAGATCGGAGCGGTTATCAGCCCCAGCATTTT. It specifies CATSRDRSGYQPQHF.